These T cell receptor beta chains were read from a single sample in a study of shared clonotypes between healthy human individuals. Some clones are missing from TCRdb's copy, which holds only in-frame ones; the method was immunoSEQ multiplex PCR. The sample consists of 650,000 to 700,000 clones, 90% of them appearing once. Sequencing was performed on memory CD8+ T cells from PBMCs. The receptor set was obtained from a man aged 18 to 29 in good health. Some clones in this sample may be carry-over from other donors' samples. Both conserved end residues are part of each CDR3. A D gene is named only where the DNA matches it firmly. Some rows mark clone size as missing; the rest say once, few, many or name a class of expanded clone.

V gene: TRBV2
J gene: TRBJ2-7
D gene: -
clone size: -
CDR3 protein: CASSEDQKGSYEQYF
CDR3 DNA: TGTGCCAGCAGTGAGGACCAGAAGGGCTCCTACGAGCAGTACTTC

V gene: TRBV18
J gene: TRBJ2-2
D gene: -
clone size: -
CDR3 protein: CASSPPDSAGELFF
CDR3 DNA: TGTGCCAGCTCACCACCGGACTCAGCCGGGGAGCTGTTTTTT

V gene: TRBV27
J gene: TRBJ1-1
D gene: TRBD1
clone size: -
CDR3 protein: CASSFIRGKAFF
CDR3 DNA: TGTGCCAGCAGTTTTATCAGGGGGAAAGCTTTCTTT

V gene: TRBV5-1
J gene: TRBJ2-3
D gene: -
clone size: -
CDR3 protein: CASSPVGGTDTQYF
CDR3 DNA: TGCGCCAGCAGCCCTGTAGGGGGCACAGATACGCAGTATTTT

V gene: TRBV11-2
J gene: TRBJ2-1
D gene: TRBD2
clone size: -
CDR3 protein: CASAGGTFRSYNEQFF
CDR3 DNA: TGTGCCAGCGCGGGGGGTACTTTCCGCTCCTACAATGAGCAGTTCTTC

V gene: TRBV25-1
J gene: TRBJ2-7
D gene: -
clone size: -
CDR3 protein: CASSELRGKPREYEQYF
CDR3 DNA: TGTGCCAGCAGTGAATTAAGAGGGAAGCCCCGGGAGTACGAGCAGTACTTC

V gene: TRBV6-5
J gene: TRBJ2-4
D gene: TRBD1
clone size: -
CDR3 protein: CASSSPLDRAGNIQYF
CDR3 DNA: TGTGCCAGCAGTTCACCTCTGGACAGGGCGGGGAACATTCAGTACTTC

V gene: TRBV2
J gene: TRBJ2-1
D gene: TRBD2
clone size: -
CDR3 protein: CASSPRLAGASYNEQFF
CDR3 DNA: TGTGCCAGCAGCCCCAGACTAGCGGGAGCCTCCTACAATGAGCAGTTCTTC

V gene: TRBV7-2
J gene: TRBJ2-7
D gene: TRBD2
clone size: -
CDR3 protein: CASSPGTSGRAAHEQYF
CDR3 DNA: TGTGCCAGCAGCCCCGGGACTAGCGGGAGGGCCGCACACGAGCAGTACTTC

V gene: TRBV6-5
J gene: TRBJ1-6
D gene: TRBD1
clone size: -
CDR3 protein: CASSYTEGQLNSPLHF
CDR3 DNA: TGTGCCAGCAGTTACACTGAGGGACAGCTAAATTCACCCCTCCACTTT

V gene: TRBV28
J gene: TRBJ2-7
D gene: -
clone size: once
CDR3 protein: CASSFPGTHYEQYF
CDR3 DNA: TGTGCCAGCAGTTTTCCGGGGACCCACTACGAGCAGTACTTC

V gene: TRBV7-6
J gene: TRBJ1-2
D gene: TRBD1
clone size: once
CDR3 protein: CASSPRGDSGYTF
CDR3 DNA: TGTGCCAGCAGCCCACGAGGGGACAGTGGCTACACCTTC

V gene: TRBV29-1
J gene: TRBJ1-3
D gene: -
clone size: -
CDR3 protein: CSVADGNTIYF
CDR3 DNA: TGCAGCGTGGCGGACGGAAACACCATATATTTT

V gene: TRBV15
J gene: TRBJ1-5
D gene: -
clone size: once
CDR3 protein: CATSESGNNQPQHF
CDR3 DNA: TGTGCCACCAGCGAGTCCGGGAACAATCAGCCCCAGCATTTT